This T cell receptor beta chain was sequenced in a study of immune heterogeneity within non-small cell lung tumors. Study-level points and caveats: Each patient's tumor sites shared recurring identical dominant CDR3 beta clonotypes, and individual sites also carried their own high-frequency clones.

This CDR3 comprises 12 residues. V lost 6 bases and J lost 6, with 14 bases in between. CDR1 DFQATT and CDR2 SNEGSKA come from the germline V gene (reference sequence). The template consisted of bulk tumor genomic DNA, with about 0.65 ug used per sample. During surgery, each primary tumor gave multiple biopsies spaced as far apart as possible. Patients had untreated, newly diagnosed non-small cell lung cancer and underwent curative surgery. Regarding this clonotype: Its antigen is currently unknown. A much larger clone sits a single nucleotide away, making a read error possible.

Amplification of TCR beta CDR3 was performed by multiplex PCR with 32 V and 13 J primers. TCRdb analysed the multiplex PCR reads with MiXCR anew, one entry per CDR3 protein. The table includes a few thousand distinct CDR3 sequences, approximately 26% detected once. The receptor was derived from a man in his 60s with non-small cell lung cancer. Specimen: lung tumor tissue. V gene TRBV20-1 combines with J gene TRBJ1-2; D remains ambiguous. This CDR3 is CSAMEGRDGYTF. The CDR3 DNA reads TGCAGTGCCATGGAAGGGCGCGATGGCTACACCTTC.